The sample holds many counts of the clone carrying this T cell receptor beta chain. The antigen is not known. These data come from a study of T cells in Graves' hyperthyroidism and ophthalmopathy. Overall study results and limits: Blood also contained most expanded thyroid clonotypes above 0.001.

J lost 4 bases, V lost 3 bases, and 3 bases had no gene match. This CDR3 has 15 amino acids. Germline values: CDR1 SGHTA, CDR2 FQGTGA. RNA transcripts yielded amplified TCR beta CDR3 regions. First-round RT-PCR of the TCR CDR3 relied on the HTBI primer set. MiXCR was run by TCRdb on the multiplex PCR reads, yielding one entry per CDR3 protein. Of 490,000 or so distinct CDR3 sequences in the sample, roughly 22% were seen once. This receptor was identified in a woman aged 70-85 years with Graves' ophthalmopathy. The chain recombines TRBV7-3 with TRBJ2-7, with 13 bases identical to TRBD2. Source material: blood. CDR3 residues: CASSFGTSGVYEQYF. CDR3 DNA sequence: TGTGCCAGCAGCTTTGGGACTAGCGGGGTTTACGAGCAGTACTTC.